The 16 T cell receptor beta chains below were found in one sample sequenced in a study of CXCR3-negative and CXCR3-positive naive CD8 T cells. The TRB cDNA libraries were prepared by 5' RACE with UMI labels. TCRdb reanalyzed the 5' RACE reads, giving one entry per CDR3 protein sequence and no DNA. The data include over 100,000 distinct CDR3 sequences; the top ten clones carry 0.45% to 0.55%. Material for sequencing was naive CXCR3- CD8+ T cells from blood. Stated subset: CD45RO-CCR7+CD27+CD95- naive CD8+ T cells lacking CXCR3 (TNR3-). The source of these receptors is a human donor in good health. Some clones in this sample may be carry-over from other donors' samples.

V gene TRBV5-4 combines with J gene TRBJ2-5; no DNA is available, so the TRBD1 call from TCRdb remains unchecked. CDR1 and CDR2 (germline): SGHNT, YYREEE (reference sequence). The CDR3 has 15 residues. CDR3 region: CASNADSFFQETQYF.

Here the CDR3 reads CASGYRGLAGELFF. This rearrangement joins TRBV28 to TRBJ2-2; TCRdb reports TRBD1, a call that lacks DNA to check it against. CDR1 MDHEN and CDR2 SYDVKM come from the germline V gene. CDR3 length: 14 amino acids.

The V gene is TRBV20-1, the J gene TRBJ2-1; TCRdb proposes TRBD2, but this gene call is untestable without DNA. Per germline, CDR1 DFQATT and CDR2 SNEGSKA (reference sequence). The CDR3 is 20 residues long. The CDR3 loop is CSARSYFVASGGPRANEQFF.

The chain has TRBV28 and TRBJ2-3; the D call from TCRdb, TRBD1, cannot be confirmed without DNA. The CDR3 contains 14 residues. Germline CDR1 and CDR2: MDHEN and SYDVKM. CDR3 residues: CASRPRKGTDTQYF.

The J gene is TRBJ2-7, the V gene TRBV12-3 or TRBV12-4; TCRdb selects TRBD2, and the lack of DNA leaves this call unchecked. The CDR3 consists of 14 residues. CDR3 residues: CASSPTSGRYEQYF.

V is TRBV12-3 or TRBV12-4 and J is TRBJ2-1; TCRdb lists TRBD1, though no DNA is available to test this call. CDR3 length: 11 residues. The CDR3 loop is CASSLDRKQFF.

V gene TRBV21-1 combines with J gene TRBJ2-7; TCRdb's D call, TRBD1, is unchecked because there is no DNA. TRBV21-1 is reported as a pseudogene. This CDR3 region has 16 residues. This CDR3 reads CASSTIGTGTSYDQYF.

V and J are TRBV15 and TRBJ2-5; TCRdb's D call of TRBD2 is untestable without DNA. Germline V lookup: CDR1 LNHNV, CDR2 YYDKDF (reference sequence). The CDR3 is made up of 16 amino acids. The CDR3 reads CATSRERAGQTAAQYF. Combining the CDR3 with reference TRBV15 and TRBJ2-5 gives the whole variable domain DAMVIQNPRYQVTQFGKPVTLSCSQTLNHNVMYWYQQKSSQAPKLLFHYYDKDFNNEADTPDNFQSRRPNTSFCFLDIRSPGLGDTAMYLCATSRERAGQTAAQYFGPGTRLLVL.

The rearrangement joins TRBV19 to TRBJ2-1; the TCRdb D gene call, TRBD1, has no DNA to confirm it. The CDR3 contains 16 residues. CDR1 is LNHDA and CDR2 is SQIVND in the germline V gene (reference sequence). CDR3 loop: CASSIGARGLNNEQFF.

V is TRBV6-6 and J is TRBJ2-5; TCRdb selects TRBD1, and the lack of DNA leaves this call unchecked. The CDR3 runs 17 residues. Germline loops: CDR1 MNHNY, CDR2 SVGAGI (reference sequence). CDR3 protein: CASSRHPFDRGEETQYF.

V usage is TRBV7-2 and J usage is TRBJ2-7. This CDR3 is 14 amino acids long. Germline V CDR1 and CDR2: SGHTA, FQGNSA. CDR3 amino acids: CASSTGSSSYEQYF.

The chain uses TRBV7-9 and TRBJ2-5; without DNA, the TCRdb call of TRBD2 cannot be checked. The CDR3 is 15 amino acids. The germline V gene encodes CDR1 SEHNR and CDR2 FQNEAQ (reference sequence). The CDR3: CASRGLADRQETQYF.

The rearrangement joins TRBV11-2 to TRBJ2-7; TCRdb names TRBD2, which stays unverified in the absence of DNA. CDR1 SGHAT and CDR2 FQNNGV come from the germline V gene. CDR3 length: 15 amino acids. CDR3 sequence reads: CASSYVAGGAYEQYF.

V and J are TRBV20-1 and TRBJ2-7; TCRdb lists TRBD1, though no DNA is available to test this call. Germline V lookup: CDR1 DFQATT, CDR2 SNEGSKA (reference sequence). The CDR3 extends over 16 amino acids. CDR3 protein: CSARAPTGGGFQEQYF.

The chain joins TRBV7-9 to TRBJ1-1; TCRdb indicates TRBD1, and absent DNA this call remains unverified. There are 13 residues in the CDR3. Germline assignment: CDR1 SEHNR and CDR2 FQNEAQ (reference sequence). This chain's CDR3 is CASSPVGGTEAFF.

The CDR3 region is CASSIGGKGYTF. The J gene is TRBJ1-2, the V gene TRBV5-1. The CDR3 has 12 amino acids. Looked up from germline, CDR1 is SGHRS and CDR2 is YFSETQ.